The T cell receptor (beta chain) under discussion was sequenced for a study of T-cell memory formation after mild COVID-19. This clonotype occurred a few times. Germline CDR1 is SGHRS and CDR2 is YFSETQ. With 0 bases removed from V and 6 bases from J, the gap between germline ends came to 13 bases. The CDR3 has 15 amino acids. TCRdb reanalysed the 5' RACE reads using MiXCR and keeps one entry per CDR3 protein. The sample holds approximately 300,000 distinct CDR3 sequences; around a sixth are singletons and the top ten take approximately 20%. The sequence came from a young man who had mild COVID-19 (a few samples of this study predate the infection). Cell type and time point are not known. The material sequenced was PBMCs or a T cell subset sorted from them (not recorded which). The chain carries TRBV5-1 and TRBJ2-1; D is unresolved. The CDR3: CASSLVVSVPNEQFF. The CDR3 DNA follows: TGCGCCAGCAGCTTGGTTGTATCAGTCCCCAATGAGCAGTTCTTC. The variable domain in full, with the rest retrieved from reference TRBV5-1 and TRBJ2-1, is KAGVTQTPRYLIKTRGQQVTLSCSPISGHRSVSWYQQTPGQGLQFLFEYFSETQRNKGNFPGRFSGRQFSNSRSEMNVSTLELGDSALYLCASSLVVSVPNEQFFGPGTRLTVL.